This TCR beta chain was found in a study of early T cells in non-severe SARS-CoV-2 infection. Looking at the study overall: Bulk RNA isolated from unsorted whole blood underwent sequencing; chains were not paired.

The TCR library protocol attached unique molecular identifiers to the individual cDNA molecules. TCRdb used MiXCR to reprocess the 5' RACE reads, holding one entry per CDR3 protein. The profile shows 80,000 to 100,000 distinct CDR3 sequences, roughly an eighth of them singletons. This clonotype originated in an adult who was a healthcare worker with PCR-confirmed SARS-CoV-2 infection or an uninfected control (not recorded which). The sample taken for sequencing was whole blood.

The CDR3 DNA sequence: TGCAGCGTATCTGGAAACACCATATATTTT. Translated, it gives CSVSGNTIYF. This sequence joins TRBV20-1 and TRBJ1-3, with no clear D. From germline, CDR1 is DFQATT and CDR2 SNEGSKA (reference sequence). The CDR3 is made up of 10 amino acids.